These 12 T cell receptor beta chains came from one sample sequenced in a study of tumor-infiltrating lymphocytes in glioblastoma multiforme. TCRB libraries came from RNA via three nested multiplex PCR rounds. MiXCR was run by TCRdb on the multiplex PCR reads, yielding one entry per CDR3 protein. The sample yields about 10,000 distinct CDR3 sequences, less than 75% seen once. Input material: brain tumor tissue. These receptors were collected from a male donor with glioblastoma.

Details on this clonotype: The junction differs from germline at one of its ends, possibly a read error. V and J are TRBV10-3 and TRBJ2-7; D gene ambiguous. Looked up from germline, CDR1 is ENHRY and CDR2 is SYGVKD. The CDR3 runs to 12 residues. In DNA, the CDR3 is TGTGCCATTAGTGAGTCGTTACAGGAGCAGTACTTC. It specifies CAISESLQEQYF.

A remark on this clonotype: Likely a read error: the CDR3 ends without its conserved phenylalanine or tryptophan. The chain uses TRBV10-3 and TRBJ2-2; 8 positions match TRBD2. Unmatched junction bases numbered 10, after V lost 11 bases and J lost 2 bases. Germline CDR1 and CDR2: ENHRY and SYGVKD. This CDR3 is built from 15 residues. CDR3 loop: CASGATSVNTGELFL. In DNA, the CDR3 is TGTGCCTCTGGAGCGACTAGCGTTAACACCGGGGAGCTGTTTCTT.

By share, this clonotype ranks as medium-sized (0.01 to 0.1%). The chain couples TRBV25-1 to TRBJ1-1; maybe TRBD1 (6 bases). The CDR3 contains 15 residues. V lost 2 bases and J 1 base, leaving 11 bases between the germline ends. The V gene's germline CDR1 is MGHDK and CDR2 SYGVNS. CDR3 loop: CASSEVDRANTEAFF. CDR3 bases: TGTGCCAGCAGTGAAGTGGACAGAGCGAACACTGAAGCTTTCTTT. Variable domain in full (rest from reference TRBV25-1 and TRBJ1-1): EADIYQTPRYLVIGTGKKITLECSQTMGHDKMYWYQQDPGMELHLIHYSYGVNSTEKGDLSSESTVSRIRTEHFPLTLESARPSHTSQYLCASSEVDRANTEAFFGQGTRLTVV.

Points on this clonotype: This may arise from a read error, as a much more abundant clone is one base away. The genes are TRBV4-1 and TRBJ1-5; TRBD1 matches at 11 bases. The V segment lost 11 bases and the J segment 6 bases; nucleotides outside the gene matches: 15. Germline assignment: CDR1 MGHRA and CDR2 YSYEKL. CDR3 length: 16 amino acids. The CDR3 DNA follows: TGCGCCTACAGCCAAGACCCGGGACAGGGGGGTCAGCCCCAGCATTTT. Translation gives CAYSQDPGQGGQPQHF.

Comment on this clonotype: Just one base apart from a much larger clone, this may be a read error. This rearrangement joins TRBV9 to TRBJ2-7; perhaps TRBD1 as D (7 bases). Per germline, CDR1 SGDLS and CDR2 YYNGEE. Deletions cut 7 bases from V and 0 bases from J, with 20 bases between. The CDR3 totals 16 residues. CDR3 residues: CASGPRGRGSSYEQYF. CDR3 DNA: TGTGCCAGCGGCCCGAGGGGGCGGGGAAGCTCCTACGAGCAGTACTTC.

This clonotype was found many times. The J gene is TRBJ2-7, the V gene TRBV30; 12 bases fit TRBD2. CDR1 and CDR2 (germline): GTSNPN, SVGIG (reference sequence). This CDR3 is 14 amino acids long. The trim removed 2 bases at V and 8 bases at J, leaving 7 bases unmatched. The CDR3 loop reads CAWSSTSGGLKQYF. The CDR3 nucleotides read TGTGCCTGGAGTTCGACTAGCGGGGGCCTTAAGCAGTACTTC.

This clonotype showed up just once. The junction does not match germline at one end; this may be a read error. The V call is TRBV20-1, the J call TRBJ1-2; TRBD1 matches at 8 bases. Germline V gene data show CDR1 as DFQATT and CDR2 as SNEGSKA (reference sequence). The CDR3 length is 13 residues. The CDR3 here is CRARDRTGNGYIF. Here the CDR3 DNA reads TGCAGGGCTAGAGATAGGACAGGGAATGGATACATCTTC.

CDR3 bases: TGTGCCAGCAGCCAAGTCGACGGTAGCTACGAGCAGTACTTC. Translating it yields CASSQVDGSYEQYF. J is TRBJ2-7 and V is TRBV4-2; D remains ambiguous. Deletions cut 1 base from V and 3 bases from J, with 10 bases between. CDR3 length equals 14 residues. Germline values: CDR1 LGHNA, CDR2 YNFKEQ.

On this clonotype itself: The germline gene is not matched at one end of the junction; a read error may be the cause. The rearrangement links TRBV11-2 to TRBJ1-4; TRBD1 aligns across 10 bases. Per the germline V gene, CDR1 is SGHAT and CDR2 is FQNNGV. The CDR3 runs 17 residues. Here the CDR3 reads CASSLAGTGAADEKLFF. The DNA of the CDR3 is TGTGCCAGCAGCTTAGCTGGGACAGGGGCAGCCGATGAAAAGCTGTTTTTT.

As regards this clonotype: Relative to the germline gene, one junction end is altered; a read error may explain this. The gene calls are TRBV6-1 and TRBJ1-5, with 8 bases aligning to TRBD1. The germline CDR1 and CDR2 sequences are MNHNS and SASEGT. CDR3 length: 18 residues. The CDR3 DNA reads as TGTGCCAGCAGTGAAGCGGGGACAGGTATGGGGAGCAATCAGCCCCGGCATTTT. The encoded protein is CASSEAGTGMGSNQPRHF.

As for this clonotype: A much bigger clone sits one base away, suggesting this may be a read error. The chain is built from TRBV11-3 and TRBJ2-5, with TRBD2 identical over 13 bases. The CDR3 runs to 20 residues. Germline CDR1 SGHNT, CDR2 YENEEA. Here the CDR3 reads CASSSYYSRTSGSRRETLYF. The CDR3 DNA follows: TGTGCCAGTAGCTCTTACTACTCCAGGACTAGCGGGAGCCGGCGAGAGACCCTGTACTTC.

As to this clonotype: Just one base apart from a much larger clone, this may be a read error. V is TRBV5-4 and J is TRBJ2-5, with 8 nucleotides matching TRBD2. CDR1 is SGHNT, CDR2 YYREEE, per germline (reference sequence). The CDR3 sequence is 14 residues long. DNA for the CDR3: TGTGCCGGCAGCACCGTGCGGGAGGTCGAGACCCAGTACTTC. Encoded protein: CAGSTVREVETQYF.